This entry describes one T cell receptor (beta chain). Its target is not known. The data were obtained in a study of OX40 agonist ivuxolimab in advanced cancers. Profiling relied on immunoSEQ multiplex PCR, and the TCRdb table lists in-frame clones only, not all of them. The sample consists of fewer than 90,000 clones, 70% to 90% of them appearing once. The study's findings and limits: The average count of expanded clones was higher among CD8+ T cells than among CD4+. In the 0.1-3.0 mg/kg groups, partial responders showed among the lowest expansion. Undetermined was the antigen specificity of the expanded peripheral T cells.

This sample comprised CD4+ or CD8+ T cells sorted from blood, obtained in a trial of the OX40 agonist ivuxolimab. The receptor was isolated from an adult with an advanced solid tumor such as melanoma, head and neck, liver or kidney cancer.

For the CDR3, the DNA is TGTGCCTGGAGTGTACATGGGGGCCTCTCTGGAAACACCATATATTTT. Its translation is CAWSVHGGLSGNTIYF. This rearrangement joins TRBV30 to TRBJ1-3, with a weak D call TRBD1 (6 bases). Per the germline V gene, CDR1 is GTSNPN and CDR2 is SVGIG (reference sequence). Trimming stripped 0 bases from V and 0 bases from J, with 12 bases between. CDR3 length: 16 residues.